What follows are 25 T cell receptor beta chains derived from one specimen sequenced in a study of blood T cell repertoires in COVID-19. Profiling relied on immunoSEQ multiplex PCR, and the TCRdb table lists in-frame clones only, not all of them. The sample has about 130,000 clones, approximately 70% seen once. The sequenced sample was peripheral blood. The receptors derive from a woman between 65 and 79 years old with acute or convalescent COVID-19.

This clone was recorded a few times. The CDR3 reads CASSRMTLTGFGEKLFF. CDR3 nucleotides: TGTGCCAGCAGCCGGATGACGCTTACAGGGTTTGGTGAAAAACTGTTTTTT. The rearrangement joins TRBV5-6 to TRBJ1-4; tentatively, D is TRBD1 (6 bases). V gave up 4 bases and J gave up 7 bases, with 23 bases separating them. The length of the CDR3 is 17 residues. CDR1 SGHDT and CDR2 YYEEEE come from the germline V gene.

The rearrangement uses TRBV3-1 (or the pseudogene TRBV3-2) and TRBJ2-3, with TRBD2 identical over 7 bases. CDR1 and CDR2 (germline): LGHDT, YNNKEL (reference sequence). CDR3 size: 15 residues. V shed 3 bases and J 7 bases; nucleotides not matched to a gene: 10. CDR3 amino acids: CASSHLAVHQNTQYF. CDR3 DNA: TGTGCCAGCAGCCATCTAGCGGTCCATCAAAATACGCAGTATTTT.

This clone was observed a few times. The rearrangement joins TRBV10-3 to TRBJ2-2; D is unresolved. Trimming stripped 4 bases from V and 2 bases from J, with 8 bases between. Germline V CDR1 and CDR2: ENHRY, SYGVKD. This CDR3 comprises 14 residues. The CDR3 spells CAISGGINTGELFF. CDR3 sequence (DNA): TGTGCCATCAGTGGAGGCATTAACACCGGGGAGCTGTTTTTT.

V and J are TRBV28 and TRBJ2-7; 10 bases are shared with TRBD2. The CDR3 length is 14 residues. CDR1 and CDR2 from the germline V gene are MDHEN and SYDVKM. J gave up 0 bases and V 6 bases, and 2 bases lay outside the gene matches. CDR3 protein: CASRLAGYSYEQYF. In nucleotides, the CDR3 is TGTGCCAGCAGACTAGCGGGGTACTCCTACGAGCAGTACTTC. The whole variable domain, filled in from reference TRBV28 and TRBJ2-7, reads DVKVTQSSRYLVKRTGEKVFLECVQDMDHENMFWYRQDPGLGLRLIYFSYDVKMKEKGDIPEGYSVSREKKERFSLILESASTNQTSMYLCASRLAGYSYEQYFGPGTRLTVT.

The chain has TRBV4-3 and TRBJ1-2; D remains unclear. Germline V gene data show CDR1 as LGHNA and CDR2 as YSLEER. The V end was cut by 1 base, the J end by 0 bases, with 6 bases between. The CDR3 totals 14 residues. The CDR3 spells CASSQGPANYGYTF. The CDR3 nucleotides are TGCGCCAGCAGCCAAGGTCCTGCTAACTATGGCTACACCTTC.

The gene calls are TRBV5-1 and TRBJ2-1, with TRBD1 matching 7 bases. Germline-derived CDR1 and CDR2 are SGHRS and YFSETQ. This CDR3 comprises 16 residues. J was trimmed by 7 bases and V by 3 bases; bases with no gene match: 13. This chain's CDR3 is CASSSFSTGKQNEQFF. The CDR3 DNA is TGCGCCAGCAGCTCGTTTTCGACAGGGAAGCAAAATGAGCAGTTCTTC.

This clone has more than one count but fewer than ten. The chain recombines TRBV5-8 with TRBJ1-5; a possible D gene is TRBD1 (6 bases). The germline CDR1 and CDR2 sequences are SGHTS and YDEGEE. Trimming took off 3 bases at V and 5 bases at J, with 12 bases between the two ends. The CDR3 is 14 residues long. The CDR3 loop is CASSSENRDQPQHF. CDR3 nucleotide sequence: TGTGCCAGCAGCTCTGAAAACAGGGATCAGCCCCAGCATTTT.

This clone was seen a few times. V usage is TRBV2 and J usage is TRBJ2-7; D gene uncertain. This CDR3 is built from 11 residues. V was cut by 5 bases and J by 4 bases, with 6 bases left in between. Germline V lookup: CDR1 SNHLY, CDR2 FYNNEI. DNA for the CDR3: TGTGCCAGCAGTAATAATTACGAGCAGTACTTC. It codes for CASSNNYEQYF.

V and J are TRBV9 and TRBJ1-1; D ambiguous. Germline lookup yields CDR1 SGDLS and CDR2 YYNGEE. CDR3 size: 15 residues. Trimming removed 2 bases at V and 1 base at J, with 12 bases between. The CDR3 DNA follows: TGTGCCAGCAGCGTTTTGGGCAGCTCGAACACTGAAGCTTTCTTT. Amino acids: CASSVLGSSNTEAFF.

The rearrangement uses TRBV21-1 and TRBJ1-2. TRBV21-1 is a pseudogene. This CDR3 has 16 residues. Here the CDR3 reads CASSKVYRGKHYGYTF. The CDR3 DNA sequence: TGTGCCAGCAGCAAAGTTTATCGGGGGAAGCACTATGGCTACACCTTC.

CDR3 bases: TGCGCCAGCAGCGGTCGGACAACCCAAGAGACCCAGTACTTC. Translating it yields CASSGRTTQETQYF. V usage is TRBV4-1 and J usage is TRBJ2-5, with a tentative D call TRBD1 (5 bases). The CDR3 spans 14 residues. V lost 5 bases, J lost 1 base, and 11 bases lay in between. Germline CDR1 reads MGHRA; CDR2 reads YSYEKL.

The chain couples TRBV18 to TRBJ2-7, with 7 bases fitting TRBD1. Germline V gene data show CDR1 as KGHSH and CDR2 as LQKENI. The CDR3 contains 16 residues. With 5 bases clipped from V and 5 bases from J, the junction kept 15 bases outside the gene matches. CDR3 loop: CASSGVSGTEYHEQYF. CDR3 DNA sequence: TGTGCCAGCTCAGGGGTTTCCGGGACAGAATACCACGAGCAGTACTTC.

This chain connects TRBV6-4 to TRBJ1-6; TRBD1 might be the D (5 bases). V dropped 6 bases and J dropped 7 bases, with 16 bases sitting between them. Germline V gives CDR1 MRHNA, CDR2 SNTAGT. The CDR3 totals 15 residues. CDR3 DNA: TGTGCCAGCAGGTATTCCAGACAGATCAATTCACCCCTCCACTTT. Translation gives CASRYSRQINSPLHF.

This clone was observed at least ten times. V and J are TRBV30 and TRBJ1-2; 7 bases match TRBD1. The CDR3 has 15 amino acids. V shed 0 bases and J 4 bases; nucleotides not matched to a gene: 8. The germline V gene encodes CDR1 GTSNPN and CDR2 SVGIG (reference sequence). The DNA for the CDR3 is TGTGCCTGGAGTGTAGGAGGGGGCCAAGGCTATGGCTACACCTTC. Translated, it gives CAWSVGGGQGYGYTF.

This chain connects TRBV2 to TRBJ1-1; the match to TRBD1 covers 7 bases. Germline values: CDR1 SNHLY, CDR2 FYNNEI. This CDR3 has 13 amino acids. Germline trimming cut 5 bases from V and 6 bases from J; bases unmatched to any gene: 6. The CDR3: CASSRQGNPEAFF. In DNA, the CDR3 is TGTGCCAGCAGTAGACAGGGCAACCCTGAAGCTTTCTTT.

This clone has just a few counts. J is TRBJ2-7 and V is TRBV6-5; 9 bases align to TRBD2. This CDR3 is 15 amino acids long. Per the germline V gene, CDR1 is MNHEY and CDR2 is SVGAGI. Trimming at V came to 7 bases and at J to 0 bases, leaving 7 bases not matched to a gene. CDR3 DNA sequence: TGTGCCAGCACCCCAGCTAGCGGGGTCTCCTACGAGCAGTACTTC. Its translation is CASTPASGVSYEQYF.

The chain couples TRBV3-1 (or the pseudogene TRBV3-2) to TRBJ2-2; tentative D call: TRBD1 (7 bases). Germline V lookup: CDR1 LGHDT, CDR2 YNNKEL (reference sequence). CDR3 length: 16 residues. The germline V and J ends were trimmed by 3 bases and 7 bases, with 18 bases remaining between them. The CDR3 reads CASSQGGTAPGGELFF. CDR3 nucleotides: TGTGCCAGCAGCCAGGGCGGGACAGCCCCCGGCGGGGAGCTGTTTTTT.

The V call is TRBV5-5, the J call TRBJ2-7; a weak D match, TRBD2 (5 bases). V lost 4 bases to trimming and J lost 0 bases, with 17 bases between them. The germline V gene encodes CDR1 SGHKS and CDR2 YYEKEE (reference sequence). This CDR3 spans 16 amino acids. CDR3 nucleotides: TGTGCCAGCAGCCAGCACACGGGGTCAAGCTCCTACGAGCAGTACTTC. Residues: CASSQHTGSSSYEQYF.

This clone was seen a single time. The chain is built from TRBV7-6 and TRBJ2-5; 13 bases agree with TRBD2. V shed 4 bases and J 1 base; nucleotides not matched to a gene: 3. This CDR3 has 16 residues. Germline V gene sequence: CDR1 SGHVS, CDR2 FNYEAQ. As DNA, the CDR3 is TGTGCCAGCAGCTCCCGACTAGCGGGGGGCCAAGAGACCCAGTACTTC. Its translation is CASSSRLAGGQETQYF. Combining the CDR3 with reference TRBV7-6 and TRBJ2-5 gives the whole variable domain GAGVSQSPRYKVTKRGQDVALRCDPISGHVSLYWYRQALGQGPEFLTYFNYEAQQDKSGLPNDRFSAERPEGSISTLTIQRTEQRDSAMYRCASSSRLAGGQETQYFGPGTRLLVL.

This chain connects TRBV5-1 to TRBJ1-5, with 7 nucleotides matching TRBD1. V dropped 2 bases and J dropped 4; count of bases not matched to a gene: 6. The V gene's germline CDR1 is SGHRS and CDR2 YFSETQ. This CDR3 spans 15 amino acids. CDR3 coding DNA: TGCGCCAGCAGCTTAGAGGGGGCGAAAAATCAGCCCCAGCATTTT. It specifies CASSLEGAKNQPQHF. The full variable domain, in which reference TRBV5-1 and TRBJ1-5 provide the parts outside the CDR3, is KAGVTQTPRYLIKTRGQQVTLSCSPISGHRSVSWYQQTPGQGLQFLFEYFSETQRNKGNFPGRFSGRQFSNSRSEMNVSTLELGDSALYLCASSLEGAKNQPQHFGDGTRLSIL.

The chain uses TRBV19 and TRBJ2-3; 8 bases align to TRBD2. CDR1 and CDR2 from the germline V gene are LNHDA and SQIVND (reference sequence). The CDR3 extends over 15 amino acids. Trimming took 6 bases from V and 2 from J; bases not matched to a gene: 7. In DNA, the CDR3 is TGTGCCAGTAGATTAGCGGGATCCGACACAGATACGCAGTATTTT. This sequence encodes CASRLAGSDTDTQYF.

This clone came up a few times. The genes are TRBV11-2 and TRBJ2-7, with 7 bases identical to TRBD1. The ends lost 1 base at V and 3 bases at J; junction bases unmatched: 6. The CDR3 is 15 amino acids. Per germline, CDR1 SGHAT and CDR2 FQNNGV. Here the CDR3 reads CASSLVPGGYYEQYF. In DNA form, the CDR3 reads TGTGCCAGCAGCTTAGTCCCAGGGGGTTACTACGAGCAGTACTTC.

J is TRBJ2-5 and V is TRBV5-1; no definite D call. The CDR3 loop spans 14 amino acids. V was clipped by 0 bases and J by 4 bases, with 10 bases between them. Germline values: CDR1 SGHRS, CDR2 YFSETQ. CDR3 in amino acids: CASSLEWAGETQYF. CDR3 nucleotide sequence: TGCGCCAGCAGCTTGGAATGGGCAGGAGAGACCCAGTACTTC.

V usage is TRBV27 and J usage is TRBJ2-1; D is possibly TRBD1 (6 bases). Trimming took off 6 bases at V and 0 bases at J, with 15 bases between the two ends. The length of the CDR3 is 16 residues. CDR1 and CDR2 from the germline V gene are MNHEY and SMNVEV (reference sequence). The CDR3 here is CASRPGTLSSYNEQFF. DNA of the CDR3: TGTGCCAGCAGACCCGGGACACTTAGCTCCTACAATGAGCAGTTCTTC.

This clone was detected once. The rearrangement uses TRBV15 and TRBJ1-5; no clear D. CDR3 length: 13 amino acids. In germline, CDR1 is LNHNV, CDR2 YYDKDF (reference sequence). Trimming shortened V by 6 bases and J by 4 bases, and 10 bases separated the two germline ends. This chain's CDR3 is CATRREGNQPQHF. The DNA for the CDR3 is TGTGCCACCAGGAGGGAGGGAAATCAGCCCCAGCATTTT.